This record looks at one T cell receptor (beta chain) sequence and its context. This specimen belongs to a study of blood T cell repertoires in COVID-19. This table comes from immunoSEQ multiplex PCR, and its TCRdb copy is limited to in-frame clones, with some not included. This table has a few hundred thousand clones, roughly nine tenths appearing once. The clonotype originates from a woman between 45 and 65 years old with acute or convalescent COVID-19. The sequenced sample was peripheral blood.

The DNA of the CDR3 is TGCAGTGCTAGTGATAGCGGGGGGGCCGTATCCTACAATGAGCAGTTCTTC. It specifies CSASDSGGAVSYNEQFF. The V gene is TRBV20-1, the J gene TRBJ2-1, with 11 bases lining up with TRBD2. The trim removed 3 bases at V and 1 base at J, leaving 8 bases unmatched. CDR3 size: 17 residues. Germline CDR1 is DFQATT and CDR2 is SNEGSKA (reference sequence).